Shown below are 29 T cell receptor beta chains from a single sample sequenced in a study of cytomegalovirus exposure and HLA in healthy donors. A multiplex PCR was run with 60 Vbeta primers and 13 Jbeta primers. Here immunoSEQ multiplex PCR was the method, and the copy in TCRdb shows in-frame clones only, minus some. The table has around 130,000 clones, 80% seen once. What was sequenced was PBMCs. These receptors originate from a male donor in good health and CMV-seronegative.

V is TRBV10-3 and J is TRBJ2-7; no definite D call. Germline CDR1 is ENHRY and CDR2 is SYGVKD. V dropped 2 bases and J dropped 5 bases, with 13 bases sitting between them. CDR3 length equals 14 residues. CDR3 bases: TGTGCCATCAGTGAGAATGTTCTCTCGGACGAGCAGTACTTC. It yields the protein CAISENVLSDEQYF.

The J gene is TRBJ1-2, the V gene TRBV28; TRBD1 is a possible D gene (6 bases). Between the trimmed V and J ends, which lost 8 bases and 4 bases, there was a span of 17 bases. Germline CDR1 reads MDHEN; CDR2 reads SYDVKM. The CDR3 is made up of 14 amino acids. The CDR3 here is CASHEGVFGYGYTF. For the CDR3, the DNA is TGTGCCAGCCATGAGGGGGTATTCGGCTATGGCTACACCTTC.

This clone has a handful of counts. The chain uses TRBV20-1 and TRBJ1-4; D is unclear. The V end lost 6 bases, the J end lost 8 bases, and 10 bases lay between the germline ends. CDR3 length equals 11 residues. The germline CDR1 and CDR2 sequences are DFQATT and SNEGSKA (reference sequence). CDR3 protein: CSALGVEKLFF. The DNA of the CDR3 is TGCAGTGCACTGGGAGTCGAAAAACTGTTTTTT.

The genes are TRBV9 and TRBJ2-7; D not resolved. Looked up from germline, CDR1 is SGDLS and CDR2 is YYNGEE. V was clipped by 0 bases and J by 3 bases, with 10 bases between them. This CDR3 spans 14 amino acids. The CDR3 nucleotides read TGTGCCAGCAGCGTAGGCAACATTAACTACGAGCAGTACTTC. This translates into CASSVGNINYEQYF.

This clone was seen a few times. The chain is built from TRBV6-5 and TRBJ2-4, with a possible D match to TRBD1 (5 bases). CDR1 MNHEY and CDR2 SVGAGI come from the germline V gene. This CDR3 has 15 residues. V was pared by 6 bases and J by 3 bases, with 15 bases between. Here the CDR3 DNA reads TGTGCCAGCAGGACGACAGAGTCTGGCAAAAACATTCAGTACTTC. This sequence encodes CASRTTESGKNIQYF.

The chain combines TRBV5-1 with TRBJ2-7; unclear D gene. CDR1 SGHRS and CDR2 YFSETQ come from the germline V gene. Trimming left V 0 bases short and J 1 base short, with 14 bases between. The CDR3 totals 16 residues. The chain's CDR3 is CASSLVSQPTSYEQYF. CDR3 DNA: TGCGCCAGCAGCTTGGTTAGCCAGCCAACTTCCTACGAGCAGTACTTC. Variable domain in full (rest from reference TRBV5-1 and TRBJ2-7): KAGVTQTPRYLIKTRGQQVTLSCSPISGHRSVSWYQQTPGQGLQFLFEYFSETQRNKGNFPGRFSGRQFSNSRSEMNVSTLELGDSALYLCASSLVSQPTSYEQYFGPGTRLTVT.

The chain carries TRBV6-5 and TRBJ1-1, with 7 positions matching TRBD1. V shed 0 bases and J 5 bases; nucleotides not matched to a gene: 6. Germline V gives CDR1 MNHEY, CDR2 SVGAGI. CDR3 length: 15 amino acids. The CDR3 reads CASSYSGQMTTEAFF. CDR3 coding DNA: TGTGCCAGCAGTTACTCGGGACAGATGACAACTGAAGCTTTCTTT.

V and J are TRBV7-9 and TRBJ2-3; 15 bases agree with TRBD2. The V gene end was trimmed by 5 bases and the J gene end by 5 bases; junction bases not matched to a gene: 5. The germline V gene has CDR1 SEHNR and CDR2 FQNEAQ (reference sequence). This CDR3 is built from 16 residues. The CDR3 here is CASSKGLAGGQDTQYF. The DNA of the CDR3 is TGTGCCAGCAGCAAAGGACTAGCGGGGGGGCAAGATACGCAGTATTTT.

V usage is TRBV5-1 and J usage is TRBJ2-7; 10 nucleotides line up with TRBD1. V lost 3 bases to trimming and J lost 6 bases; unmatched junction nucleotides: 9. The CDR3 length is 15 residues. Germline CDR1 reads SGHRS; CDR2 reads YFSETQ. The CDR3 loop reads CASSSSGTGEGEQYF. The CDR3 DNA sequence: TGCGCCAGCAGCTCCTCTGGGACAGGGGAGGGCGAGCAGTACTTC.

A word on this clone: Different DNA sequences within this sample yield the same CDR3. V usage is TRBV27 and J usage is TRBJ1-2, with 8 bases aligning to TRBD1. Germline V gives CDR1 MNHEY, CDR2 SMNVEV (reference sequence). This CDR3 region has 14 residues. Trimming removed 2 bases from V and 2 bases from J; junction bases left unmatched: 1. DNA of the CDR3: TGTGCCAGCAGTTTACAGGGGGCGAACTATGGCTACACCTTC. Encoded protein: CASSLQGANYGYTF.

The chain is built from TRBV5-5 and TRBJ2-7, with TRBD1 identical over 9 bases. CDR3 length: 13 residues. Trimming took 6 bases from V and 1 from J; bases not matched to a gene: 2. In germline, CDR1 is SGHKS, CDR2 YYEKEE (reference sequence). DNA for the CDR3: TGTGCCAGCAAGGGACAGGGTTCCTACGAGCAGTACTTC. Translated: CASKGQGSYEQYF.

This rearrangement joins TRBV7-6 to TRBJ2-1; 9 bases match TRBD2. With V trimmed by 1 base and J by 10 bases, 11 bases remained unmatched. Germline lookup yields CDR1 SGHVS and CDR2 FNYEAQ. CDR3 length equals 16 residues. The chain's CDR3 is CASSLVAGEGLGEQFF. For the CDR3, the DNA is TGTGCCAGCAGCTTAGTAGCGGGGGAAGGACTTGGCGAGCAGTTCTTC.

Notes on this clone: The junction shows a germline mismatch at one end, possibly a read error. The chain uses TRBV6-4 and TRBJ2-6, with 7 bases aligning to TRBD1. Germline values: CDR1 MRHNA, CDR2 SNTAGT. The CDR3 has 17 amino acids. The CDR3 here is CASSDRQGIGGANGLTF. In DNA, the CDR3 is TGTGCCAGCAGTGACAGACAGGGTATAGGTGGGGCCAACGGCCTGACTTTC.

The chain's CDR3 is CATMERSGDGELFF. As DNA, the CDR3 is TGCGCCACCATGGAAAGATCCGGGGACGGGGAGCTGTTTTTT. The rearrangement uses TRBV5-1 and TRBJ2-2; D perhaps matches TRBD2 (5 bases). CDR1 is SGHRS and CDR2 is YFSETQ in the germline V gene. The CDR3 covers 14 residues. V lost 9 bases and J 7 bases, leaving 19 bases between the germline ends.

This clone was detected only a few times. CDR3 region: CASSVVLAGSDTQYF. DNA for the CDR3: TGTGCCAGCAGTGTAGTACTAGCGGGGTCAGATACGCAGTATTTT. The V gene is TRBV6-1, the J gene TRBJ2-3, with 10 bases fitting TRBD2. Germline V gene sequence: CDR1 MNHNS, CDR2 SASEGT. CDR3 length: 15 amino acids. Germline trimming cut 4 bases from V and 4 bases from J; bases unmatched to any gene: 5.

There are a few counts of this clone. This chain connects TRBV11-3 to TRBJ2-5, with 8 bases aligning to TRBD2. V was pared by 1 base and J by 5 bases, with 9 bases of the junction left unmatched. Germline CDR1 is SGHNT and CDR2 is YENEEA. The CDR3 totals 16 residues. CDR3 amino acids: CASSLGKREHEETQYF. The CDR3 DNA sequence: TGTGCCAGCAGCTTAGGAAAGCGGGAGCACGAGGAGACCCAGTACTTC. Full variable domain (outside the CDR3, taken from reference TRBV11-3 and TRBJ2-5): EAGVVQSPRYKIIEKKQPVAFWCNPISGHNTLYWYLQNLGQGPELLIRYENEEAVDDSQLPKDRFSAERLKGVDSTLKIQPAELGDSAVYLCASSLGKREHEETQYFGPGTRLLVL.

This chain connects TRBV5-1 to TRBJ2-7, with a tentative D call TRBD2 (6 bases). Deletions cut 4 bases from V and 3 bases from J, with 11 bases between. This CDR3 region has 13 residues. The germline CDR1 and CDR2 sequences are SGHRS and YFSETQ. The CDR3 reads CASSPTSVYEQYF. CDR3 DNA: TGCGCCAGCAGCCCGACTAGTGTCTACGAGCAGTACTTC. The full variable domain, in which reference TRBV5-1 and TRBJ2-7 provide the parts outside the CDR3, is KAGVTQTPRYLIKTRGQQVTLSCSPISGHRSVSWYQQTPGQGLQFLFEYFSETQRNKGNFPGRFSGRQFSNSRSEMNVSTLELGDSALYLCASSPTSVYEQYFGPGTRLTVT.

In this sample, this clone turned up once. The chain couples TRBV11-3 to TRBJ2-5, with a possible D match to TRBD2 (6 bases). CDR3 size: 13 residues. Germline V gene data show CDR1 as SGHNT and CDR2 as YENEEA. V lost 1 base and J lost 5, with 8 bases in between. CDR3 coding DNA: TGTGCCAGCAGCTTAGGAGGAGGGGAGACCCAGTACTTC. It encodes CASSLGGGETQYF.

This rearrangement joins TRBV7-3 to TRBJ1-1; no clear D gene. Trimming removed 5 bases from V and 2 bases from J, with 9 bases in between. The CDR3 contains 13 residues. In germline, CDR1 is SGHTA, CDR2 FQGTGA. The CDR3 DNA follows: TGTGCCAGCAGCCCACCTGGCAACACTGAAGCTTTCTTT. Its protein is CASSPPGNTEAFF.

The V and J genes are TRBV30 and TRBJ2-7, with D possibly matching TRBD1 (5 bases). The CDR3 length is 18 residues. The V end was cut by 2 bases, the J end by 1 base, with 24 bases between. Germline assignment: CDR1 GTSNPN and CDR2 SVGIG (reference sequence). The CDR3 nucleotides are TGTGCCTGGAGTCCCGAAAAGCCAGGGTGGGGTGAGTCCTACGAGCAGTACTTC. This sequence encodes CAWSPEKPGWGESYEQYF. Drawing the rest from reference TRBV30 and TRBJ2-7, the complete variable domain is SQTIHQWPATLVQPVGSPLSLECTVEGTSNPNLYWYRQAAGRGLQLLFYSVGIGQISSEVPQNLSASRPQDRQFILSSKKLLLSDSGFYLCAWSPEKPGWGESYEQYFGPGTRLTVT.

This clone was seen only a few times. The CDR3 sequence: CASSSPGGYYGYTF. The CDR3 nucleotides are TGTGCCAGCAGTTCGCCCGGGGGGTACTATGGCTACACCTTC. The rearrangement uses TRBV28 and TRBJ1-2, with D possibly matching TRBD1 (5 bases). The CDR3 loop spans 14 amino acids. The ends were cut back, 4 bases at V and 3 bases at J, with 12 bases in the middle. Per germline, CDR1 MDHEN and CDR2 SYDVKM.

This clone was counted a single time. This CDR3 is CASTAGQETQYF. Written as DNA, the CDR3 is TGTGCCAGCACTGCCGGCCAAGAGACCCAGTACTTC. The rearrangement joins TRBV2 to TRBJ2-5; D gene ambiguous. The CDR3 loop spans 12 amino acids. Germline V CDR1 and CDR2: SNHLY, FYNNEI. V was pared by 7 bases and J by 1 base, with 7 bases between.

The chain carries TRBV5-6 and TRBJ1-2; possibly TRBD1 for D (5 bases). CDR3 length: 16 amino acids. Between the trimmed V and J ends, which lost 3 bases and 0 bases, there was a span of 15 bases. Germline CDR1 reads SGHDT; CDR2 reads YYEEEE. CDR3 sequence (DNA): TGTGCCAGCAGCTCGGGCTTCGGACAAGCTAACTATGGCTACACCTTC. This translates into CASSSGFGQANYGYTF.

The CDR3 reads CASSLAGGDYTF. The CDR3 DNA follows: TGTGCCAGCAGCTTAGCGGGCGGGGACTACACCTTC. This chain links TRBV11-3 with TRBJ1-2, with D uncertain. The CDR3 contains 12 residues. V shed 1 base and J shed 10 bases, with 10 bases lying between them. Germline values: CDR1 SGHNT, CDR2 YENEEA.

V gene TRBV6-1 combines with J gene TRBJ2-7; weak D call: TRBD1 (5 bases). Trimming pared 5 bases from V and 6 bases from J, leaving 14 bases between. Germline CDR1 and CDR2: MNHNS and SASEGT. The CDR3 spans 13 residues. Here the CDR3 reads CASSFGQGVEQYF. Written as DNA, the CDR3 is TGTGCCAGCAGTTTCGGGCAGGGTGTCGAGCAGTACTTC.

The chain recombines TRBV19 with TRBJ1-1, with unresolved D. Trimming shortened V by 5 bases and J by 1 base, and 11 bases separated the two germline ends. Germline V gives CDR1 LNHDA, CDR2 SQIVND (reference sequence). The CDR3 is made up of 14 amino acids. CDR3 nucleotides: TGTGCCAGTAGTGAGGTCAGCCGGAACACTGAAGCTTTCTTT. Its protein product is CASSEVSRNTEAFF.

This chain connects TRBV30 to TRBJ2-5; D uncertain. The germline gives CDR1 GTSNPN, CDR2 SVGIG (reference sequence). Trimming cost V 8 bases and J 10 bases, with 32 bases left between them. The length of the CDR3 is 16 residues. The CDR3 protein is CARSTWSVRSPVGQYF. CDR3 nucleotide sequence: TGTGCCCGATCGACCTGGAGTGTACGGAGCCCGGTGGGCCAGTACTTC.

The chain couples TRBV10-3 to TRBJ2-1; 10 nucleotides line up with TRBD2. The CDR3 totals 14 residues. J lost 5 bases, V lost 7 bases, and 5 bases had no gene match. The germline V gene has CDR1 ENHRY and CDR2 SYGVKD. The CDR3 protein is CAITSGGPNNEQFF. The CDR3 DNA reads TGTGCCATCACTAGCGGGGGACCAAACAATGAGCAGTTCTTC.

V is TRBV5-1 and J is TRBJ2-7, with D possibly TRBD2 on 6 matching bases. Germline values: CDR1 SGHRS, CDR2 YFSETQ. With 0 bases removed from V and 3 bases from J, the gap between germline ends came to 16 bases. The CDR3 is 16 amino acids. The CDR3 DNA is TGCGCCAGCAGCTTGGACCGGGGTGGGGACTTCTACGAGCAGTACTTC. Amino acids: CASSLDRGGDFYEQYF.